This is a list of T cell receptor beta chains from one sample in a study of human thymus T cells. The method was immunoSEQ multiplex PCR; TCRdb's version includes in-frame clones alone and lacks a portion of them. Of 35,000 to 55,000 clones listed, 94% are singletons. Sequencing was carried out using blood. Every receptor here comes from a boy younger than two with a congenital heart defect but otherwise immunologically healthy. CDR3s include the opening cysteine and the closing phenylalanine or tryptophan.

v_call | cdr3_aa
TRBV4-1 | CAGSQDLAGHRELFF
TRBV10-1 | CASSAGGQETQYF
TRBV7-2 | CASSVRVYNEQFF
TRBV9 | CASSPVAGPQETQYF
TRBV2 | CASRGGANVLTF
TRBV5-4 | CASSLRGGADEQYF
TRBV5-3 | CARSLGLAGCAGELFF
TRBV7-2 | CASSRVTNYGYTF
TRBV13 | CASSVNRVPETQYF
TRBV30 | CAWGTLYEQYF
TRBV7-3 | CASSLGTKNNEQFF
TRBV27 | CASSPGTAFMNTEAFF
TRBV5-3 | CARSLASRDGEQFF
TRBV7-9 | CASNQGNTEAFF
TRBV28 | CASRKLAGVDTGELFF
TRBV5-1 | CASSGTVHSYEQYF
TRBV10-3 | CAIGEGPLYEQYF
TRBV7-2 | CASSSRGGVKTQYF
TRBV6-1 | CASSEAGRGGYTF
TRBV7-8 | CASSSKGGSRPLYF
TRBV5-4 | CASSLWGVNTGELFF
TRBV19 | CASSIEDSYEQYF
TRBV6-5 | CASSYSKGNQPQHF
TRBV30 | CASSGGYTDTQYF